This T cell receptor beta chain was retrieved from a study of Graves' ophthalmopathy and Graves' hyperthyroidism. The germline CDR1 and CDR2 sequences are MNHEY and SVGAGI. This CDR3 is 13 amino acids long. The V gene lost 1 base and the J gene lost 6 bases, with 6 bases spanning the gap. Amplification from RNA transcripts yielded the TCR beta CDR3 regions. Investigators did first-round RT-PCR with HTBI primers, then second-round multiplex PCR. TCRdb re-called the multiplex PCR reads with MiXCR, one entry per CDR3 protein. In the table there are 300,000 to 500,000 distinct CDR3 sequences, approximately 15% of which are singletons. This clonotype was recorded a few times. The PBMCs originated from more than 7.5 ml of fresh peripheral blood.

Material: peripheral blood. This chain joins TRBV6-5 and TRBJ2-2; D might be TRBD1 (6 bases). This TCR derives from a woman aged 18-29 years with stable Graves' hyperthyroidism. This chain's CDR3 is CASSYYRAGELFF. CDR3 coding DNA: TGTGCCAGCAGTTACTACAGGGCCGGGGAGCTGTTTTTT.